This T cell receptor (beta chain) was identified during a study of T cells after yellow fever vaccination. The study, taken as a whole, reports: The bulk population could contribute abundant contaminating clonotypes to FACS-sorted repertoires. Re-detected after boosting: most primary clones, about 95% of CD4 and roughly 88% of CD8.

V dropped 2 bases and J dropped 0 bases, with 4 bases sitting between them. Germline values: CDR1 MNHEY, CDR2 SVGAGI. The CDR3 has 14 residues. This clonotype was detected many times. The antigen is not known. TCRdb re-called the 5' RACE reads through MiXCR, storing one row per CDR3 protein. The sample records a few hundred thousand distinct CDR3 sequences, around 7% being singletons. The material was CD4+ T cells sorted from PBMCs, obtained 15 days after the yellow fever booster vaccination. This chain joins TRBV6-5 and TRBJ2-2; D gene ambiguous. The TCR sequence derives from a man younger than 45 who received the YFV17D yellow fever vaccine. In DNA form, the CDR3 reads TGTGCCAGCAGTTACGGGGCGAACACCGGGGAGCTGTTTTTT. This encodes CASSYGANTGELFF.